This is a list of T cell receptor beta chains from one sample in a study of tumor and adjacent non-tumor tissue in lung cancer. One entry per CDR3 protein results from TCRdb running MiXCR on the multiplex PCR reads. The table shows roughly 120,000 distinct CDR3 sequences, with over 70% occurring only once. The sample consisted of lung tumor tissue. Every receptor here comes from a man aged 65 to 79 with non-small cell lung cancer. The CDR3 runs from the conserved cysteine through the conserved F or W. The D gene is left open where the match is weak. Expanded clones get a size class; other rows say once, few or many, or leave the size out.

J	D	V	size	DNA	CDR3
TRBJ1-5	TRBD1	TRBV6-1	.	TGTGCCAGTAGGGACAGGGACTCACCCGCTCAGCCCCAGCATTTT	CASRDRDSPAQPQHF
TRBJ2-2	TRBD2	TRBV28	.	TGTGCCAGCAATTTCCCTAGCGGGAGGGGCCTAGGTCCCGGGCAACTGTTTTTT	CASNFPSGRGLGPGQLFF
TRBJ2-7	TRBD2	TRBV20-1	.	TGCAGTGCCGAGACTAGCGGGAGGAGGAGCTCCTACGAGCAGTACTTC	CSAETSGRRSSYEQYF
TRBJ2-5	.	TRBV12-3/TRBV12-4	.	TGTGTCAGCAGTTTAATCAGCTCAGAGACCCGGTACTTC	CVSSLISSETRYF
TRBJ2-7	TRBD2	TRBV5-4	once	TGTGCCAGCAGCTTGGGTAGCGGGAGTGACTACAAGCAGTACTTC	CASSLGSGSDYKQYF
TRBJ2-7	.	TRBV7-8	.	TGTGCCAGCAGCTTAGCTTCAGGGGCAGAGCAGTGCTTC	CASSLASGAEQCF
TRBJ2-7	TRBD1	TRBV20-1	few	TGCAGTGTTATACCGGGACAGGGGAACGAGCAGTATTTC	CSVIPGQGNEQYF
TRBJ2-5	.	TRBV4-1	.	TGTGCCTGCTGCCAGCAGTGGGGGCAAGAGACCCAGTACTTC	CACCQQWGQETQYF
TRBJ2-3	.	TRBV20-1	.	TGCAGTGCTAGACCGCTAGTGGGAGTTTCGGTGGATACGCAGTATTTT	CSARPLVGVSVDTQYF
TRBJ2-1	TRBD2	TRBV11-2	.	TGTGCCAGCAGACTAGCGGGGCTAAGCTCCTACGATGAGCTGTTCTTC	CASRLAGLSSYDELFF
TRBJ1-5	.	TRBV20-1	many	TGCAGTGCTAGAAAGGAAAGTCAGCCCCAGCATTTT	CSARKESQPQHF
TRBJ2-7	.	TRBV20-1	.	TGCAGTGCTACCGACTACGAGCAGTACTTC	CSATDYEQYF
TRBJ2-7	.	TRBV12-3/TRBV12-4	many	TGTGCCAGCAAACAGGCCCCATCCAACTACGAGCAGTACTTC	CASKQAPSNYEQYF
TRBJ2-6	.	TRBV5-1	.	TGCGTCAGCAGCTCTCGAACAGGGCCCTCTGGGGCCAACATCCTGACTTTC	CVSSSRTGPSGANILTF
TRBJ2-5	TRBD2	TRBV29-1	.	TGCAGCGTTGAATTCTATTTGACTAGCGGGGGGAATCGAGAGACCCAGTACTTC	CSVEFYLTSGGNRETQYF
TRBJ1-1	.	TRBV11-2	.	TGTGTCAGAAGCTTCGGCGGGGGCCGGACTGAAGCATTCTTT	CVRSFGGGRTEAFF
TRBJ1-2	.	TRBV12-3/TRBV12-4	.	TGTGCCAGTAGTTTTCCCATGGGCTATGGCTACACCTTC	CASSFPMGYGYTF
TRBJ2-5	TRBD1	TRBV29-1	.	TGTAGCGTCGGACAGGGGCTCCAAGAGACCCAGTACTTC	CSVGQGLQETQYF
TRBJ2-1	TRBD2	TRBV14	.	TGTACCAGCAGCCAAGAGCTAGCGGGGGAGCATGAGCAGTTCTTC	CTSSQELAGEHEQFF
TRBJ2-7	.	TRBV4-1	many	TGCGCCAGCAGCCACCTGGGAGACAGAACCTACGAGCAGTACTTC	CASSHLGDRTYEQYF
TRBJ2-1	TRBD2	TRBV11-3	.	TGTGCTAGCAGACTCCTAGGGAGTAGCGGGGGCTACAATGAGCAGTTCTTC	CASRLLGSSGGYNEQFF
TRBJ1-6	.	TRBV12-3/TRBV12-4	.	TGTGTCAGCAGCCTCGGAGGGGGTCTGGGTAATCCACCCCTCCACTTT	CVSSLGGGLGNPPLHF
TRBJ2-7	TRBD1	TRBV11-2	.	TGTACCAGCCGCTTAGATCAGGGGGCCCGCTACGAGCAGTACTTC	CTSRLDQGARYEQYF
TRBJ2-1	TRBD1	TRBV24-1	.	TGTGCCACCAATAGCAGGGGGTGGGTCAATGAGCAGTTCTTC	CATNSRGWVNEQFF
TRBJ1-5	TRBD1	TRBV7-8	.	TGTGCCTGCAGCGGGACAGGGAATAGCAATCAGCCCCTGCATTTT	CACSGTGNSNQPLHF
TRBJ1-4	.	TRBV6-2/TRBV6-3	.	TGTACCAGCTCCTCGGGATTTTGGGGTGAAAAAGTGTTTTTT	CTSSSGFWGEKVFF
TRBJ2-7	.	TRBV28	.	TGCGCCAGCAGTTTAATCTACTCAAGAGGGGAGCAGTACTTC	CASSLIYSRGEQYF
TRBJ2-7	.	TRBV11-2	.	TGTGCCAGCAGCCCCTCAGCCGGGACGCCAACCAACGAGCAGTACTTC	CASSPSAGTPTNEQYF
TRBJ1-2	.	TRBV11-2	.	TGTGCCAGCAGCCCGATAGAGGGTACCTATGGCTACACTTTC	CASSPIEGTYGYTF
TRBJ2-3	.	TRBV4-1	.	TGCGCCAACGCCGAGTATCTGACGGGGGATAGCAATCAGCCCCAGTATTTT	CANAEYLTGDSNQPQYF
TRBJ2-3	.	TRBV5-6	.	TGTGCCAGCAGCCCTGACAGTCTTAATATGCAGTATTTT	CASSPDSLNMQYF
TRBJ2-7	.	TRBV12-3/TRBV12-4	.	TGTGCCAGCAGATCGTGGACCGAGCAGTACTTC	CASRSWTEQYF
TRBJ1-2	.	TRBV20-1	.	TGCAATGCTAAAGGAGATGGCTACGCCTTC	CNAKGDGYAF
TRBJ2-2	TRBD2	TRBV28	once	TGTGCCAGCATTACCCATTCGTGTACTAGCGGGACCACCCGGGAGCTGTTTTTT	CASITHSCTSGTTRELFF
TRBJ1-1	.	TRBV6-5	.	TGTGCCAGCACCACAGTCGCTGGGGTGGGCACTGAAGCTTTCTTT	CASTTVAGVGTEAFF
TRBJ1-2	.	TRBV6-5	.	TGTGTCAGTCGTCACTACGGGAGGGAGGGCTACACCTTC	CVSRHYGREGYTF
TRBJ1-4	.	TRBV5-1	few	TGCGCCAGCAGCTTTACGGCGACTAATGAAAAACTGTTTTTT	CASSFTATNEKLFF
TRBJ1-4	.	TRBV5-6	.	TGTGCCAGCAGCTTGAGAGAGAGAACTACTGAAAAACTGTTTTTT	CASSLRERTTEKLFF
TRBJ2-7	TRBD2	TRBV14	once	TGTGCCATCAGCCTAGCGGGGGGTACTTACGAGCAGTACTTC	CAISLAGGTYEQYF
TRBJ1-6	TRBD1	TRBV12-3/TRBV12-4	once	TGTGCCAACACCCCCGGGACAGGAGGCTATAATTCACCCCTCCACTTT	CANTPGTGGYNSPLHF
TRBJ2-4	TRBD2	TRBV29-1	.	TGCAGCGTTGTAGGGGGACTAGCGGGGGGGCTAGCCAAAAACATTCAGTACTTC	CSVVGGLAGGLAKNIQYF